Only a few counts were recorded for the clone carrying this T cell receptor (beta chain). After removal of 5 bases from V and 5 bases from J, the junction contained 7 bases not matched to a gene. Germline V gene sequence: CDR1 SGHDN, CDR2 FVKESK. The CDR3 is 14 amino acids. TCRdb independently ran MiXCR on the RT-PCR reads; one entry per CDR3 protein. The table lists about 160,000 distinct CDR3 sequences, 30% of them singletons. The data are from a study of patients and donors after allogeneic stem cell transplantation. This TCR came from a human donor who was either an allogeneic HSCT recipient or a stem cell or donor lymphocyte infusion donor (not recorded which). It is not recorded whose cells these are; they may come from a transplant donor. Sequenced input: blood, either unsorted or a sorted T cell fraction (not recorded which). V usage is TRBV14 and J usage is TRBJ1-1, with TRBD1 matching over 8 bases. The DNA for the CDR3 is TGTGCCAGCAGCAATTGGACAGGGAGGACTGAAGCTTTCTTT. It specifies CASSNWTGRTEAFF.